Listed here are 18 T cell receptor beta chains from one sample, sequenced in a study of cytomegalovirus exposure and HLA in healthy donors. With 60 Vbeta and 13 Jbeta primers, the PCR was carried out. Profiled with immunoSEQ multiplex PCR; TCRdb holds only in-frame clones, not every one. The sample holds around 150,000 clones, roughly four fifths seen once. The material sequenced was PBMCs. These receptor sequences come from a girl aged 2 to 10 in good health and CMV-seropositive.

The gene calls are TRBV20-1 and TRBJ2-3; no clear D. CDR3 length: 11 amino acids. CDR1 is DFQATT, CDR2 SNEGSKA, per germline (reference sequence). V was trimmed by 8 bases and J by 6 bases, leaving 12 bases between them. CDR3 bases: TGCAGTCTACCGGTCGGGGATACGCAGTATTTT. It is translated as CSLPVGDTQYF.

In its sample, this clone was seen once. CDR3 protein: CASSFAPRGYQETQYF. The CDR3 coding sequence is TGTGCCAGCAGCTTCGCCCCCAGGGGATACCAAGAGACCCAGTACTTC. The V gene is TRBV7-6, the J gene TRBJ2-5, with a possible D match to TRBD1 (6 bases). The CDR3 consists of 16 residues. Per the germline V gene, CDR1 is SGHVS and CDR2 is FNYEAQ. The V and J ends lost 3 bases and 0 bases respectively, with 14 bases between them.

This chain connects TRBV11-2 to TRBJ1-2, with D hard to call. V lost 5 bases to trimming and J lost 0 bases, with 7 bases between them. Germline V gives CDR1 SGHAT, CDR2 FQNNGV. The CDR3 runs to 13 residues. The CDR3 here is CASSTAANYGYTF. For the CDR3, the DNA is TGTGCCAGCAGCACAGCAGCTAACTATGGCTACACCTTC.

This sequence joins TRBV5-8 and TRBJ2-5; 8 bases map to TRBD2. In germline, CDR1 is SGHTS, CDR2 YDEGEE. The CDR3 spans 15 residues. CDR3: CATPRLAGPQETQYF. CDR3 nucleotides: TGTGCTACCCCGAGGTTAGCGGGACCTCAAGAGACCCAGTACTTC.

A few counts support this clone. The rearrangement uses TRBV15 and TRBJ2-1, with 7 bases identical to TRBD1. The CDR3 is made up of 16 amino acids. After removal of 0 bases from V and 6 bases from J, the junction contained 8 bases not matched to a gene. Germline CDR1 reads LNHNV; CDR2 reads YYDKDF (reference sequence). The CDR3 is CATSRDTGQPSNEQFF. In DNA, the CDR3 is TGTGCCACCAGCAGAGATACGGGACAGCCCTCCAATGAGCAGTTCTTC.

This clone was seen more than once but under ten times. The chain uses TRBV7-9 and TRBJ1-4; no clear D gene. This CDR3 comprises 17 residues. V lost 3 bases and J 7 bases, leaving 21 bases between the germline ends. Germline CDR1 SEHNR, CDR2 FQNEAQ (reference sequence). CDR3 in amino acids: CASSFRISPTWSEKLFF. CDR3 sequence (DNA): TGTGCCAGCAGCTTCCGTATATCCCCTACCTGGAGTGAAAAACTGTTTTTT. Supplemented by reference TRBV7-9 and TRBJ1-4, the full variable domain reads DTGVSQNPRHKITKRGQNVTFRCDPISEHNRLYWYRQTLGQGPEFLTYFQNEAQLEKSRLLSDRFSAERPKGSFSTLEIQRTEQGDSAMYLCASSFRISPTWSEKLFFGSGTQLSVL.

This rearrangement joins TRBV5-6 to TRBJ1-1, with a weak D call TRBD1 (5 bases). Germline V gives CDR1 SGHDT, CDR2 YYEEEE. Trimming pared 4 bases from V and 2 bases from J, leaving 12 bases between. This CDR3 comprises 14 residues. The CDR3 spells CASSPPGGNTEAFF. CDR3 nucleotides: TGTGCCAGCAGCCCCCCGGGGGGAAACACTGAAGCTTTCTTT.

This clone was detected a few times. The chain has TRBV6-1 and TRBJ2-3; TRBD2 might be the D (6 bases). Germline-derived CDR1 and CDR2 are MNHNS and SASEGT. The CDR3 sequence is 14 residues long. Trimming shortened V by 8 bases and J by 1 base, and 13 bases separated the two germline ends. CDR3 protein: CASGRGGGTDTQYF. The CDR3 DNA sequence: TGTGCCAGCGGACGGGGCGGGGGCACAGATACGCAGTATTTT.

This chain links TRBV30 with TRBJ1-1, with TRBD1 identical over 7 bases. The CDR3 is made up of 15 amino acids. The J segment lost 4 bases and the V segment lost 2 bases, leaving 10 bases of the junction unmatched. From germline, CDR1 is GTSNPN and CDR2 SVGIG (reference sequence). The CDR3 sequence is CAWSSLTGDSTEAFF. CDR3 in DNA: TGTGCCTGGAGTTCCCTCACAGGGGATAGCACTGAAGCTTTCTTT.

CDR3 residues: CASSQGEGSVSQHF. CDR3 in DNA: TGTGCCAGCAGCCAAGGGGAGGGATCAGTGTCCCAGCATTTT. The genes are TRBV4-2 and TRBJ1-5; D call uncertain. Germline CDR1 is LGHNA and CDR2 is YNFKEQ. Trimming stripped 1 base from V and 11 bases from J, with 15 bases between. This CDR3 is built from 14 residues.

The chain uses TRBV5-6 and TRBJ2-7; D is perhaps TRBD1 (5 bases). The CDR3 has 13 residues. Between the trimmed V and J ends, which lost 2 bases and 7 bases, there was a span of 13 bases. The V gene's germline CDR1 is SGHDT and CDR2 YYEEEE. CDR3 loop: CASSFAPPGEQYF. In DNA form, the CDR3 reads TGTGCCAGCAGCTTTGCCCCCCCAGGGGAGCAGTACTTC.

This clone has only one observation. The rearrangement links TRBV19 to TRBJ2-7; 11 bases fit TRBD2. The CDR3 is 15 residues long. Looked up from germline, CDR1 is LNHDA and CDR2 is SQIVND (reference sequence). V was pared by 5 bases and J by 0 bases, with 3 bases of the junction left unmatched. The CDR3 region has the DNA TGTGCCAGTAGTCCCGGGACTAGCGGCTCCTACGAGCAGTACTTC. Amino acids: CASSPGTSGSYEQYF.

This sequence joins TRBV9 and TRBJ2-7, with D tentatively TRBD2 (5 bases). The V and J ends lost 5 bases and 2 bases respectively, with 11 bases between them. CDR3 size: 13 residues. The germline V gene has CDR1 SGDLS and CDR2 YYNGEE. The CDR3 bases are TGTGCCAGCAGTCCAGCGGCACCCTACGAGCAGTACTTC. The encoded protein is CASSPAAPYEQYF.

The chain has TRBV28 and TRBJ2-1; a weak D match, TRBD1 (6 bases). V was clipped by 6 bases and J by 3 bases, with 24 bases between them. Germline loops: CDR1 MDHEN, CDR2 SYDVKM. The CDR3 sequence is 18 residues long. This CDR3 reads CASSLLGTTTNLYNEQFF. The CDR3 nucleotides read TGTGCCAGCAGCCTCCTTGGGACAACTACTAACCTCTACAATGAGCAGTTCTTC.

This sequence joins TRBV30 and TRBJ2-6; maybe TRBD1 (6 bases). Germline V gene sequence: CDR1 GTSNPN, CDR2 SVGIG (reference sequence). The CDR3 contains 15 residues. Trimming shortened V by 2 bases and J by 0 bases, and 8 bases separated the two germline ends. CDR3 DNA: TGTGCCTGGAGTAGGGGGAGCTCTGGGGCCAACGTCCTGACTTTC. Residues: CAWSRGSSGANVLTF. The full variable domain, completed using reference TRBV30 and TRBJ2-6, is SQTIHQWPATLVQPVGSPLSLECTVEGTSNPNLYWYRQAAGRGLQLLFYSVGIGQISSEVPQNLSASRPQDRQFILSSKKLLLSDSGFYLCAWSRGSSGANVLTFGAGSRLTVL.

As regards this clone: The same CDR3 is also encoded by other DNA sequences in this sample. V gene TRBV28 combines with J gene TRBJ2-7; D is unclear. Germline loops: CDR1 MDHEN, CDR2 SYDVKM. The CDR3 runs to 13 residues. The germline V and J ends were trimmed by 6 bases and 0 bases, with 9 bases remaining between them. The CDR3 nucleotides read TGTGCCAGCAGCCCGACGGGCTCCTACGAGCAGTACTTC. Amino acid sequence: CASSPTGSYEQYF.

The chain combines TRBV27 with TRBJ2-1, with 8 bases matching TRBD2. Trimming cost V 4 bases and J 6 bases; bases outside gene matches: 8. The CDR3 loop spans 15 amino acids. Germline values: CDR1 MNHEY, CDR2 SMNVEV (reference sequence). The DNA for the CDR3 is TGTGCCAGCAGTTCCTATAGCGGGAATCTCAATGAGCAGTTCTTC. Translation gives CASSSYSGNLNEQFF.

This rearrangement joins TRBV14 to TRBJ2-1; TRBD1 aligns across 11 bases. Per the germline V gene, CDR1 is SGHDN and CDR2 is FVKESK. The CDR3 covers 16 residues. J gave up 8 bases and V 4 bases, and 10 bases lay outside the gene matches. The CDR3 sequence: CASSLWRTGGDDEQFF. CDR3 coding DNA: TGTGCCAGCAGCCTCTGGAGGACAGGGGGCGACGATGAGCAGTTCTTC.